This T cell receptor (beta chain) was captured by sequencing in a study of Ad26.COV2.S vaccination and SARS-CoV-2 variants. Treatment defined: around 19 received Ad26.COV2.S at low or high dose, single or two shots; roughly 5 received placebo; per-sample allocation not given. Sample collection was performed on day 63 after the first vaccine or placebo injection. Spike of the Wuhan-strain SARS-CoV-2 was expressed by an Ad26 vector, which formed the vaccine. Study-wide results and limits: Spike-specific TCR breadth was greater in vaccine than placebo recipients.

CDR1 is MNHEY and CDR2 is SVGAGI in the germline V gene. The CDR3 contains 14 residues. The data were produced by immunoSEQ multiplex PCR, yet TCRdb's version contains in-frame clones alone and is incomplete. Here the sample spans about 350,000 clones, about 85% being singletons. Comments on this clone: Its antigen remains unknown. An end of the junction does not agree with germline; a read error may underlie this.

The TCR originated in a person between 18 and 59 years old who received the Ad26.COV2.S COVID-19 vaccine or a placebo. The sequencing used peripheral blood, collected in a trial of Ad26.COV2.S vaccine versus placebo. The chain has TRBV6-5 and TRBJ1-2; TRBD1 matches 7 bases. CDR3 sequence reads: CASRGQTANYGYTF. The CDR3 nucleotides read TGTGCCAGCAGGGGACAGACCGCTAACTATGGTTACACCTTC.